These T cell receptor beta chains were read from a single sample in a study of CD8 T cells in Susac syndrome. In TCRdb, the immunoSEQ multiplex PCR reads were re-called with MiXCR into one record per CDR3 protein. In the table there are 160,000 or so distinct CDR3 sequences, 95% of which are singletons. The source material was CD4+ T cells from PBMCs. Receptor source: a human donor with Susac syndrome. The CDR3 runs from the conserved cysteine through the conserved F or W. Fields, in order: clone size, D gene, V gene, J gene, CDR3 DNA, CDR3 protein. The D gene is left open where the match is weak. Size is stated for part of the rows, as once, few or many counts, or as a class when the clone is expanded.

>-|TRBD2|TRBV18|TRBJ2-7
TGTGCCAGCTCACCACTAGCGGGGGCAGACGAGCAGTACTTC
CASSPLAGADEQYF
>-|-|TRBV7-6|TRBJ2-1
TGTGCCAGCAGCTTTCAGGACGGGCGGGCCACCTACAATGAGCAGTTCTTC
CASSFQDGRATYNEQFF
>-|TRBD1|TRBV12-3/TRBV12-4|TRBJ2-7
TGTGCCAGCACCCCGGGACAGGGTTTGTTCGAGCAGTACTTC
CASTPGQGLFEQYF
>once|-|TRBV29-1|TRBJ1-2
TGCAGCGTGGGGGACCTGCGAACCTTC
CSVGDLRTF
>-|TRBD2|TRBV9|TRBJ2-5
TGTGCCAGCAGCGTAGCCCGCGGGGGGCTAATTGAAGAGACCCAGTACTTC
CASSVARGGLIEETQYF
>-|-|TRBV6-1|TRBJ1-4
TGTGCCAGCAGTGAAGTGCGGGGGAGGGAAAAACTGTTTTTT
CASSEVRGREKLFF
>-|TRBD1|TRBV4-2|TRBJ2-7
TGTGCCAGCAGCCAAGAGGGAACTTTTAACAGGGGGCCTTACGAGCAGTACTTC
CASSQEGTFNRGPYEQYF
>few|-|TRBV9|TRBJ1-4
TGTGCCAGCAGCGTTGGAGTCGGGGGTGAAAAACTGTTTTTT
CASSVGVGGEKLFF
>-|-|TRBV20-1|TRBJ2-5
TGCAGTTCTCCTCTCGGCGATCTTTTGGAGACCCAGTACTTC
CSSPLGDLLETQYF
>-|-|TRBV20-1|TRBJ2-7
TGCAGTGCTAGAGTCGGGGCCTCCTACGAGCAGTACTTC
CSARVGASYEQYF
>-|TRBD2|TRBV29-1|TRBJ2-5
TGCAGCGTTGACGCTAGCGGGGGGCGAGAGACCCAGTACTTC
CSVDASGGRETQYF
>once|TRBD2|TRBV20-1|TRBJ2-5
TGCAGCGTCGAAAGGAGACTAGCGGGGGGGCGTTTTCAAGAGACCCAGTACTTC
CSVERRLAGGRFQETQYF
>-|-|TRBV23-1|TRBJ2-7
TGCGCCAGCAGTCTCGGGACTCCAGACTACGAGCAGTACTTC
CASSLGTPDYEQYF
>-|TRBD2|TRBV5-1|TRBJ2-1
TGCGCCAGCAGCTTGGGGACTAGTGAGCAGTTCTTC
CASSLGTSEQFF
>once|-|TRBV2|TRBJ1-6
TGTGCCAGCAGTGAAGCGGGGGCTCAGGCACCCCTCCACTTT
CASSEAGAQAPLHF
>-|-|TRBV6-6|TRBJ1-2
TGTGCCAGCAGTTCCCACACGCGGGGGAGGGGGGATGGCTACACCTTC
CASSSHTRGRGDGYTF
>-|TRBD1|TRBV23-1|TRBJ2-1
TGCGCCAGCAGTCACCGCCGGGACAGGGAGTCCTACAATGAGCAGTTCTTC
CASSHRRDRESYNEQFF
>-|TRBD1|TRBV29-1|TRBJ1-6
TGCAGCGCCAGGGGGGGAGGGGATAATTCACCCCTCCACTTT
CSARGGGDNSPLHF
>-|-|TRBV20-1|TRBJ2-7
TGCAGTGCCTATAGCGGTTCCTACGAGCAGTACTTC
CSAYSGSYEQYF
>-|-|TRBV6-6|TRBJ1-2
TGTGCCAGCACGACGGGGAAAGGCTATGGCTACACCTTC
CASTTGKGYGYTF
>-|-|TRBV28|TRBJ2-1
TGTGCCAGCAGCGGCGGGCTAGGGGCTTGGAATGAGCAGTTCTTC
CASSGGLGAWNEQFF
>-|TRBD2|TRBV5-4|TRBJ2-3
TGTGCCAGCAGTTCAAGACTAGCGGGCACAGATACGCAGTATTTT
CASSSRLAGTDTQYF
>-|-|TRBV20-1|TRBJ2-7
TGCAGTGCTCGGGGGAGCTCCTACGAGCAGTACTTC
CSARGSSYEQYF
>-|-|TRBV20-1|TRBJ2-3
TGCAGTGCTAGACAAGGACGAGACGGGACGCAGTATTTT
CSARQGRDGTQYF
>-|TRBD1|TRBV7-3|TRBJ2-1
TGTGCCAGCAGCTTCACGGGACAGGGGGGATACAATGAGCAGTTCTTC
CASSFTGQGGYNEQFF